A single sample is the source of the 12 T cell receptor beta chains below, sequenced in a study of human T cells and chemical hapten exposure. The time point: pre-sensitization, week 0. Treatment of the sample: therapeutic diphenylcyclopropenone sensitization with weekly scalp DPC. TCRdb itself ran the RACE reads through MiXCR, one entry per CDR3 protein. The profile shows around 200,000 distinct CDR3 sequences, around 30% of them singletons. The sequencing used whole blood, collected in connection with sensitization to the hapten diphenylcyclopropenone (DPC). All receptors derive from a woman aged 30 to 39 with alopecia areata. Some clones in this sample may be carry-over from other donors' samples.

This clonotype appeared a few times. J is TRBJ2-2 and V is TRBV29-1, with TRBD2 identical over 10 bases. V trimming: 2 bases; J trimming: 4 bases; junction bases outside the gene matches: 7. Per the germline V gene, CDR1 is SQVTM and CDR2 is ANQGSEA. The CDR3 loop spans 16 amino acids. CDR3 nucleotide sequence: TGCAGCGTTGAAAAGCGGGAGGGCCGGTTCACCGGGGAGCTGTTTTTT. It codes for CSVEKREGRFTGELFF.

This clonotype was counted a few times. The CDR3 bases are TGTGCCAGCAGGGAGGCAGGGGTAGCTTTCTTT. It encodes CASREAGVAFF. The chain has TRBV6-5 and TRBJ1-1; TRBD1 might be the D (6 bases). The germline CDR1 and CDR2 sequences are MNHEY and SVGAGI. The CDR3 covers 11 residues. Trimming took 6 bases from V and 10 from J, leaving 12 bases between them.

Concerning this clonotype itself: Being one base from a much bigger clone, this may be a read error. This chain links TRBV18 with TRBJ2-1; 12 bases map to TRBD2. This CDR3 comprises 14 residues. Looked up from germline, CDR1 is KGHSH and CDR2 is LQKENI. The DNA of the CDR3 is TGTGTCAGCTCACCATCACTAGCGGGAGGCGGAGAGTTCTTC. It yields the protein CVSSPSLAGGGEFF.

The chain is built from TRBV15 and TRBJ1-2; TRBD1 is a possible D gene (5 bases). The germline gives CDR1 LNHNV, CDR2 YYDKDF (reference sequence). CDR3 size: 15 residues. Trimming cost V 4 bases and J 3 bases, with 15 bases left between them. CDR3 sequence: CATSTRDRVDYGYTF. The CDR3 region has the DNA TGTGCCACCAGCACAAGGGACCGGGTGGACTATGGCTACACCTTC.

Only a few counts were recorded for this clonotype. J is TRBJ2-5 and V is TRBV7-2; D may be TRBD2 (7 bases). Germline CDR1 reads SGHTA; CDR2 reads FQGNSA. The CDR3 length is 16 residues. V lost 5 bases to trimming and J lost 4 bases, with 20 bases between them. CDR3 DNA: TGTGCCAGCAGCCCCTGGGGAGCGGGGACAAGAGAGACCCAGTACTTC. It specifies CASSPWGAGTRETQYF.

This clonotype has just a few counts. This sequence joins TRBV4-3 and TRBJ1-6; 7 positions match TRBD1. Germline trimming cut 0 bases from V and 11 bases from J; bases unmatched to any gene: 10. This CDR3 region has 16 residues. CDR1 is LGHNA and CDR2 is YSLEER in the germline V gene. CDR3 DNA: TGCGCCAGCAGCCAAGATGACAGGGCAGGAGAAACACCCCTCCACTTT. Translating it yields CASSQDDRAGETPLHF.

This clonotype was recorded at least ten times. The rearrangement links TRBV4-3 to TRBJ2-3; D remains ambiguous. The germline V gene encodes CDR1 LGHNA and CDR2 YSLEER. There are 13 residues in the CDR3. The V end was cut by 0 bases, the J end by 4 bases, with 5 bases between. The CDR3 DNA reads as TGCGCCAGCAGCCAAGAAGGAGCAGATACGCAGTATTTT. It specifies CASSQEGADTQYF.

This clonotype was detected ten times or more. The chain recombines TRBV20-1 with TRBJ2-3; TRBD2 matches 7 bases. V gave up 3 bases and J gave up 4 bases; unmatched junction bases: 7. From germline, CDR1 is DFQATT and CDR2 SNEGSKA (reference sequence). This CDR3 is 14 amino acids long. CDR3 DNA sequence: TGCAGTGCTAGGTGGACTAGTCGAGCAGATACGCAGTATTTT. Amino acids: CSARWTSRADTQYF.

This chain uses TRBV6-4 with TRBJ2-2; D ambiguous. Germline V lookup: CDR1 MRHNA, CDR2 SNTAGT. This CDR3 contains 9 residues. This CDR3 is CAGTGELFF. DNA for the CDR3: TGTGCGGGGACCGGGGAGCTGTTTTTT.

CDR3: CSATTTGAEAFF. CDR3 bases: TGCAGTGCTACCACGACAGGGGCTGAAGCTTTCTTT. The V gene is TRBV20-1, the J gene TRBJ1-1; 8 nucleotides line up with TRBD1. V gave up 4 bases and J gave up 6 bases; unmatched junction bases: 4. The CDR3 contains 12 residues. Germline V gene sequence: CDR1 DFQATT, CDR2 SNEGSKA (reference sequence).

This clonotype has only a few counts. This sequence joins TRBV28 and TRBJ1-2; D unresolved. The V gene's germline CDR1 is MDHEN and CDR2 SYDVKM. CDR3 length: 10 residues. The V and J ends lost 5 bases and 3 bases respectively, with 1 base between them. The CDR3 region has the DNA TGTGCCAGCAGTGACTATGGCTACACCTTC. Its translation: CASSDYGYTF.

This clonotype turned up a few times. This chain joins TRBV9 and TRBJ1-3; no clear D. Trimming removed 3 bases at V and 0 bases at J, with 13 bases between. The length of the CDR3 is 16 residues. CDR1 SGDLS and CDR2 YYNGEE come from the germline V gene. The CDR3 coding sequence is TGTGCCAGCAGCGCGTCCAGCACGGCCTCTGGAAACACCATATATTTT. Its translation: CASSASSTASGNTIYF.